This T cell receptor beta chain was recorded in a study of T-cell memory formation after mild COVID-19 (TCRdb year 2021). In terms of the full investigation: TCR sequence clusters from the two donors were largely donor specific. In a couple of donors, T-cell clones that expanded and contracted after mild COVID-19 were tracked by sequencing TCRalpha and TCRbeta repertoires over time. Two young, previously healthy adult volunteers made up the cohort, one male and one female. Overall study results and their limits: The second-wave clones that peaked on day 37 were not confirmed to be SARS-CoV-2 specific. Clones that contracted from day 15 to 85 showed balanced CD4/CD8 phenotypes, whereas a second wave of clones that expanded from day 15 to 37 leaned towards CD4+. Contracting CD4+ clones appeared mostly in the CM and EM memory subsets, whereas CD8+ clones were enriched in EMRA. Only two mild cases were covered in the study, and larger cohorts including severe cases with pre-infection samples were considered necessary. The detection of some responding clones in pre-infection memory suggests that pre-existing cross-reactive memory T cells joined the SARS-CoV-2 response.

This clonotype showed up just a few times. Its antigen specificity is not known. Base qualities are not recorded, but no much larger clone differs from it by a single base. This sample was sequenced with an Illumina NovaSeq 6000. TCRalpha and TCRbeta cDNA libraries were built by 5'RACE with constant-segment primers, adding sample barcodes and unique molecular identifiers. RNA was extracted from every sample with Trizol reagent. The libraries were amplified in two PCR steps, and the second step added a second sample barcode and Illumina TruSeq adapters. Libraries were sequenced on an Illumina NovaSeq with 2 x 150 bp paired-end reads. The authors processed their data as follows. With migec v1.2.7, reads were demultiplexed and then collapsed into UMI-guided consensus sequences. Using mixcr v2.1.11, UMI consensuses were aligned to TRA and TRB V and J templates and then assembled into clonotypes. Clonotypes were classified as expanded or contracted when called significant by both edgeR and NoisET, with noise models trained on biological replicates. For edgeR calls, the thresholds were a false discovery rate-adjusted p below 0.01 and a log2 fold-change of 1. As an exploratory analysis of dynamics, PCA with hierarchical clustering was applied to max-normalized trajectories of the 1000 most abundant clonotypes. Separately sequenced CD4+ and CD8+ repertoires were used to assign the CD4 or CD8 phenotype of responding clones. Clones were called with MiXCR by TCRdb after fastp trimmed the public reads at Q25, and only in-frame beta chains were retained. Entries that share a CDR3 protein sequence are merged under the most common genes and DNA. V and J calls and clone size were set by TCRdb, not the authors. The sample records roughly 350,000 distinct CDR3 sequences, over 20% of which are singletons. The ten largest clones capture roughly an eighth of the sample.

Via the germline V gene, CDR1 is MNHEY and CDR2 SVGEGT. Clipping removes 7 bases from V and 4 bases from J, with 10 as the unmatched junction base count. The CDR3 starts with the cysteine, ends with the phenylalanine, and has 15 residues. Here the CDR3 DNA is all that survives: 45 bases in frame from base 1. Ficoll-Paque density gradient centrifugation was the method used to isolate PBMCs. Source material: PBMCs or a T cell subset sorted from them (not recorded which). The V and J genes are TRBV6-2 or TRBV6-3 and TRBJ2-7; 10 bases in the middle match TRBD1. This clonotype was obtained from an adult woman who had mild COVID-19 (a few samples of this study predate the infection). The sample titles of this study are shuffled in the database, so cell type and time point are left out; the donor was told from shared clones. The DNA sequence is given as TGTGCCAGCATATCGGCGGGACAGGGGATATACGAGCAGTACTTC. It codes for CASISAGQGIYEQYF.